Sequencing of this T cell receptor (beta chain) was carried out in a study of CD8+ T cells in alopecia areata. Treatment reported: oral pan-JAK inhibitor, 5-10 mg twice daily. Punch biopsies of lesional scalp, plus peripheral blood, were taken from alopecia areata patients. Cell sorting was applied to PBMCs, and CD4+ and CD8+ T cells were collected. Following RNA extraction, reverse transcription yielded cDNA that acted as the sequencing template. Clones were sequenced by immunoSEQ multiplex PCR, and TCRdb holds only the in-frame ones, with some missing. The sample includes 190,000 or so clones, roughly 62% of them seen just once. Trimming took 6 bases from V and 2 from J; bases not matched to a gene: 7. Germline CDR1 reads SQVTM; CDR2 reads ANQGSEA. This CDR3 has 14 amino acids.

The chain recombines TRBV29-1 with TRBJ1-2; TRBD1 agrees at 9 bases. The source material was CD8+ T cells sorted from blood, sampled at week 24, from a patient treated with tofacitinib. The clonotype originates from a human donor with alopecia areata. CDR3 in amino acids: CSVPVTGGNYGYTF. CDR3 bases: TGCAGCGTCCCCGTGACAGGGGGGAACTATGGCTACACCTTC.